The T cell receptor (beta chain) described here comes from a study of T-cell reconstitution after alpha-beta-depleted transplantation in children. Germline assignment: CDR1 MNHEY and CDR2 SMNVEV (reference sequence). The CDR3 extends over 12 amino acids. V was cut by 5 bases and J by 2 bases, with 6 bases left in between. Broader study findings: Surviving recipient T cells and thymic progenitors produced the high day-60 TCRbeta diversity seen in some patients. Reports say that about two months after transplant, the alpha-beta T cells came out of several hundred graft clones that had expanded.

Using unique molecular identifiers, the investigators prepared the TCRbeta library. Each CDR3 protein is one row after TCRdb ran MiXCR on the PCR reads. The sample contains about 70,000 distinct CDR3 sequences, under 13% of which appear only once. This clonotype showed up many times. The target antigen is unknown. The material sequenced was PBMCs, taken before TCRalphabeta/CD19-depleted stem cell transplant. The clonotype originates from a boy younger than 18 with acute myeloid leukemia, due to receive a stem cell transplant. The chain recombines TRBV27 with TRBJ1-2; D is uncertain. The CDR3 sequence: CASSQNNYGYTF. The CDR3 DNA sequence: TGTGCCAGCAGTCAAAACAACTATGGCTACACCTTC.